Shown below are 23 T cell receptor beta chains from a single sample sequenced in a study of cytomegalovirus exposure and HLA in healthy donors. 60 Vbeta and 13 Jbeta primers were used in PCR. The protocol was immunoSEQ multiplex PCR, while the TCRdb copy is restricted to in-frame clones and leaves out a portion. The sample includes around 92,000 clones, approximately 80% of them seen just once. The source material was PBMCs. The receptors shown here come from a man aged 60 to 75 in good health and CMV-seropositive.

V usage is TRBV9 and J usage is TRBJ2-1, with 9 bases fitting TRBD2. Germline CDR1 is SGDLS and CDR2 is YYNGEE. The J segment lost 8 bases and the V segment lost 0 bases, leaving 9 bases of the junction unmatched. The CDR3 is 16 residues long. CDR3 in amino acids: CASSVGRGGYFDEQFF. In DNA, the CDR3 is TGTGCCAGCAGCGTAGGGCGGGGGGGATACTTCGATGAGCAGTTCTTC.

This chain joins TRBV19 and TRBJ2-3, with D perhaps TRBD2 (5 bases). The CDR3 has 15 amino acids. V gave up 1 base and J gave up 2 bases, with 10 bases separating them. Per germline, CDR1 LNHDA and CDR2 SQIVND (reference sequence). The CDR3 nucleotides read TGTGCCAGTAGTATAGGAGGGTCCTACACAGATACGCAGTATTTT. Its protein product is CASSIGGSYTDTQYF.

The chain has TRBV2 and TRBJ2-7; 8 nucleotides match TRBD1. Germline CDR1 and CDR2: SNHLY and FYNNEI. Trimming removed 4 bases from V and 1 base from J; junction bases left unmatched: 6. CDR3 length: 15 amino acids. The CDR3 loop reads CASSVSTGGSYEQYF. The CDR3, as DNA: TGTGCCAGCAGTGTGTCAACAGGGGGATCCTACGAGCAGTACTTC.

CDR3 bases: TGTGCCAGCAGTTTACAGGGGATTCCTGGAAATGAGCAGTTCTTC. It is translated as CASSLQGIPGNEQFF. J is TRBJ2-1 and V is TRBV28; maybe TRBD1 (6 bases). V was shortened by 2 bases and J by 7 bases, with 15 bases between the two germline ends. Germline loops: CDR1 MDHEN, CDR2 SYDVKM. The CDR3 is 15 amino acids.

The chain couples TRBV4-1 to TRBJ2-7; 9 nucleotides align to TRBD2. Germline V gene lookup returns CDR1 MGHRA and CDR2 YSYEKL. The CDR3 covers 17 residues. After removal of 4 bases from V and 1 base from J, the junction contained 11 bases not matched to a gene. CDR3 nucleotide sequence: TGCGCCAGCAGCCGGACGAGGGGAGCGGGGGGATCCTACGAGCAGTACTTC. Residues: CASSRTRGAGGSYEQYF.

The gene calls are TRBV2 and TRBJ1-5; 7 bases align to TRBD1. With 4 bases clipped from V and 3 bases from J, the junction kept 6 bases outside the gene matches. From germline, CDR1 is SNHLY and CDR2 FYNNEI. This CDR3 comprises 15 residues. CDR3 protein: CASSAGDRNNQPQHF. DNA of the CDR3: TGTGCCAGCAGTGCCGGGGACAGAAACAATCAGCCCCAGCATTTT.

V is TRBV5-4 and J is TRBJ1-2; D may be TRBD1 (5 bases). This CDR3 has 14 residues. V was pared by 1 base and J by 0 bases, with 7 bases between. In germline, CDR1 is SGHNT, CDR2 YYREEE (reference sequence). This CDR3 is CASSLTGTNYGYTF. The CDR3 nucleotides are TGTGCCAGCAGCTTGACAGGTACTAACTATGGCTACACCTTC.

V is TRBV5-1 and J is TRBJ2-5; a weak D match, TRBD2 (5 bases). With 5 bases removed from V and 5 bases from J, the gap between germline ends came to 13 bases. Germline V lookup: CDR1 SGHRS, CDR2 YFSETQ. CDR3 length: 13 amino acids. CDR3 sequence reads: CASSLLGIETQYF. The DNA for the CDR3 is TGCGCCAGCAGTCTCCTCGGGATCGAGACCCAGTACTTC. Variable domain in full (rest from reference TRBV5-1 and TRBJ2-5): KAGVTQTPRYLIKTRGQQVTLSCSPISGHRSVSWYQQTPGQGLQFLFEYFSETQRNKGNFPGRFSGRQFSNSRSEMNVSTLELGDSALYLCASSLLGIETQYFGPGTRLLVL.

This clone has more than one count but fewer than ten. This sample includes further DNA sequences coding for the same CDR3. The chain carries TRBV6-5 and TRBJ2-5, with D possibly being TRBD2 (6 bases). Germline CDR1 is MNHEY and CDR2 is SVGAGI. The CDR3 totals 15 residues. Trimming removed 2 bases at V and 0 bases at J, with 10 bases between. In DNA, the CDR3 is TGTGCCAGCAGTTACAGTCGGGGGTACCAAGAGACCCAGTACTTC. As protein: CASSYSRGYQETQYF.

The chain uses TRBV9 and TRBJ1-3, with 11 bases that match TRBD1. V shed 3 bases and J 4 bases; nucleotides not matched to a gene: 6. CDR1 and CDR2 (germline): SGDLS, YYNGEE. The CDR3 sequence is 16 residues long. Here the CDR3 DNA reads TGTGCCAGCAGCGCGGGGGACAGGGGGGGAGGAAACACCATATATTTT. Its protein product is CASSAGDRGGGNTIYF. Full variable domain (outside the CDR3, taken from reference TRBV9 and TRBJ1-3): DSGVTQTPKHLITATGQRVTLRCSPRSGDLSVYWYQQSLDQGLQFLIQYYNGEERAKGNILERFSAQQFPDLHSELNLSSLELGDSALYFCASSAGDRGGGNTIYFGEGSWLTVV.

The CDR3 region is CASSWGVGLSYEQYF. CDR3 coding DNA: TGCGCCAGCAGCTGGGGGGTGGGGTTATCCTACGAGCAGTACTTC. The J gene is TRBJ2-7, the V gene TRBV5-1, with D tentatively TRBD2 (6 bases). This CDR3 contains 15 residues. The V and J ends lost 3 bases and 1 base respectively, with 14 bases between them. Germline CDR1 reads SGHRS; CDR2 reads YFSETQ.

In this sample, this clone turned up a few times. This rearrangement joins TRBV19 to TRBJ1-5; tentatively, D is TRBD1 (6 bases). This CDR3 has 15 amino acids. Trimming removed 7 bases at V and 3 bases at J, with 16 bases between. Germline CDR1 LNHDA, CDR2 SQIVND (reference sequence). CDR3 amino acids: CASTIGTRTNQPQHF. CDR3 bases: TGTGCCAGTACCATTGGGACACGCACCAATCAGCCCCAGCATTTT.

The chain couples TRBV5-5 to TRBJ2-1; 11 bases map to TRBD1. CDR3 length: 12 residues. The germline V gene has CDR1 SGHKS and CDR2 YYEKEE (reference sequence). The ends lost 5 bases at V and 10 bases at J; junction bases unmatched: 2. CDR3 bases: TGTGCCAGCAGGGACAGGGGGCAGGAGCAGTTCTTC. This gives the protein CASRDRGQEQFF. Supplemented by reference TRBV5-5 and TRBJ2-1, the full variable domain reads DAGVTQSPTHLIKTRGQQVTLRCSPISGHKSVSWYQQVLGQGPQFIFQYYEKEERGRGNFPDRFSARQFPNYSSELNVNALLLGDSALYLCASRDRGQEQFFGPGTRLTVL.

The chain uses TRBV28 and TRBJ2-5, with a weak D call TRBD2 (5 bases). The CDR3 spans 15 residues. The germline CDR1 and CDR2 sequences are MDHEN and SYDVKM. The germline V and J ends were trimmed by 3 bases and 1 base, with 12 bases remaining between them. The DNA of the CDR3 is TGTGCCAGCAGTTTCGTGCAAGGGAGCCAAGAGACCCAGTACTTC. Its protein is CASSFVQGSQETQYF.

The chain uses TRBV7-9 and TRBJ2-5; 9 bases fit TRBD1. Germline CDR1 reads SEHNR; CDR2 reads FQNEAQ (reference sequence). Trimming at V came to 4 bases and at J to 1 base, leaving 10 bases not matched to a gene. This CDR3 contains 17 residues. The CDR3 sequence is CASSSEGQGALQETQYF. The CDR3 bases are TGTGCCAGCAGCTCAGAGGGACAGGGAGCACTCCAAGAGACCCAGTACTTC.

V usage is TRBV10-3 and J usage is TRBJ1-6; 7 bases line up with TRBD1. The J segment lost 5 bases and the V segment lost 6 bases, leaving 7 bases of the junction unmatched. This CDR3 has 15 amino acids. Germline assignment: CDR1 ENHRY and CDR2 SYGVKD. The CDR3 reads CAISPGGEDNSPLHF. The CDR3 nucleotides read TGTGCCATCAGCCCAGGGGGAGAGGATAATTCACCCCTCCACTTT.

The table lists this clone with a few counts. V gene TRBV7-9 combines with J gene TRBJ2-3; D not certain. The V and J ends lost 4 bases and 2 bases respectively, with 13 bases between them. Germline lookup yields CDR1 SEHNR and CDR2 FQNEAQ (reference sequence). The CDR3 consists of 15 residues. CDR3 bases: TGTGCCAGCAGCTCCATACATGACAACACAGATACGCAGTATTTT. Amino acid sequence: CASSSIHDNTDTQYF.

The chain has TRBV19 and TRBJ1-5, with D possibly matching TRBD1 (6 bases). Per germline, CDR1 LNHDA and CDR2 SQIVND (reference sequence). CDR3 length equals 15 residues. V lost 3 bases, J lost 3 bases, and 12 bases lay in between. As DNA, the CDR3 is TGTGCCAGTAGTATGGACCGGACAGTCAATCAGCCCCAGCATTTT. It yields the protein CASSMDRTVNQPQHF. Variable domain in full (rest from reference TRBV19 and TRBJ1-5): DGGITQSPKYLFRKEGQNVTLSCEQNLNHDAMYWYRQDPGQGLRLIYYSQIVNDFQKGDIAEGYSVSREKKESFPLTVTSAQKNPTAFYLCASSMDRTVNQPQHFGDGTRLSIL.

The rearrangement uses TRBV21-1 and TRBJ2-4; the table's D call, TRBD2, was not checked against the DNA. TRBV21-1 represents a pseudogene. The length of the CDR3 is 14 residues. Written as DNA, the CDR3 is TGTGCCAGCAGCAAAGTCTGGGGGAGGAACATTCAGTACTTC. Translating gives CASSKVWGRNIQYF.

The chain carries TRBV5-8 and TRBJ2-7; the D is unclear. V was shortened by 2 bases and J by 9 bases, with 15 bases between the two germline ends. Germline-derived CDR1 and CDR2 are SGHTS and YDEGEE. The length of the CDR3 is 13 residues. CDR3 nucleotides: TGTGCCAGCAGCTTCAACCACATTTTTGGGCAGTACTTC. Its protein is CASSFNHIFGQYF.

The CDR3 bases are TGTGCCAGCAGCTCCCTAGCGGGGCTGCCCTACAATGAGCAGTTCTTC. Its translation: CASSSLAGLPYNEQFF. The gene calls are TRBV11-2 and TRBJ2-1, with 9 nucleotides matching TRBD2. From germline, CDR1 is SGHAT and CDR2 FQNNGV. The J segment lost 2 bases and the V segment lost 4 bases, leaving 6 bases of the junction unmatched. This CDR3 is built from 16 residues. Complete variable domain (other parts from reference TRBV11-2 and TRBJ2-1): EAGVAQSPRYKIIEKRQSVAFWCNPISGHATLYWYQQILGQGPKLLIQFQNNGVVDDSQLPKDRFSAERLKGVDSTLKIQPAKLEDSAVYLCASSSLAGLPYNEQFFGPGTRLTVL.

The J gene is TRBJ1-5, the V gene TRBV6-1; D gene uncertain. In germline, CDR1 is MNHNS, CDR2 SASEGT. The CDR3 spans 14 residues. V shed 0 bases and J shed 7 bases, with 10 bases lying between them. CDR3 DNA: TGTGCCAGCAGTGAAGCGAGGAGTATCCAGCCCCAGCATTTT. Its protein product is CASSEARSIQPQHF.

The rearrangement uses TRBV7-9 and TRBJ2-5; D may be TRBD2 (6 bases). The CDR3 is made up of 16 amino acids. Trimming shortened V by 1 base and J by 3 bases, and 15 bases separated the two germline ends. The germline CDR1 and CDR2 sequences are SEHNR and FQNEAQ (reference sequence). The CDR3 sequence: CASSLVAVSKKETQYF. CDR3 in DNA: TGTGCCAGCAGCTTAGTAGCGGTGTCTAAAAAAGAGACCCAGTACTTC. Full variable domain (remainder filled in from reference TRBV7-9 and TRBJ2-5): DTGVSQNPRHKITKRGQNVTFRCDPISEHNRLYWYRQTLGQGPEFLTYFQNEAQLEKSRLLSDRFSAERPKGSFSTLEIQRTEQGDSAMYLCASSLVAVSKKETQYFGPGTRLLVL.